The 30 T cell receptor beta chains in this list originate from one sample, sequenced in a study of Graves' ophthalmopathy and Graves' hyperthyroidism. Amplification of the TCR beta CDR3 regions used RNA transcripts (as template). RT-PCR in the first round used HTBI primers; a second-round multiplex PCR followed. A single record per CDR3 protein comes from TCRdb applying MiXCR to the multiplex PCR reads. The sample includes around 1,200,000 distinct CDR3 sequences, about 35% of them seen just once. Sequencing was performed on peripheral blood or thyroid tissue (not recorded which). All receptors derive from an adult man with Graves' hyperthyroidism.

This clonotype was observed a handful of times. The chain links TRBV29-1 to TRBJ1-2; 8 bases fit TRBD1. CDR1 is SQVTM and CDR2 is ANQGSEA in the germline V gene. CDR3 length equals 13 residues. Unmatched junction bases numbered 9, after V lost 8 bases and J lost 4 bases. The CDR3 reads CSHVAGGGYGYTF. The CDR3 nucleotides read TGCAGCCACGTGGCAGGGGGCGGCTATGGCTACACCTTC.

The chain combines TRBV4-1 with TRBJ1-2; no firm D call. Trimming cost V 3 bases and J 5 bases, with 13 bases left between them. The CDR3 is made up of 14 amino acids. Germline V gene data show CDR1 as MGHRA and CDR2 as YSYEKL. The CDR3 DNA sequence: TGCGCCAGCAGCCAGAACCGGGGAGTTTATGGCTACACCTTC. Translated: CASSQNRGVYGYTF.

The chain joins TRBV20-1 to TRBJ2-5; 11 nucleotides agree with TRBD2. Germline V gives CDR1 DFQATT, CDR2 SNEGSKA (reference sequence). CDR3 length equals 18 residues. V lost 3 bases and J lost 5; bases outside the gene matches: 17. CDR3 DNA sequence: TGCAGTGCTAGCGTCCGAGGACTAGCGGGCCTAGGGGGGGAGACCCAGTACTTC. Its translation: CSASVRGLAGLGGETQYF.

The rearrangement joins TRBV7-6 to TRBJ1-3, with D possibly TRBD1 on 5 matching bases. V dropped 4 bases and J dropped 0 bases, with 16 bases sitting between them. The germline V gene has CDR1 SGHVS and CDR2 FNYEAQ. The length of the CDR3 is 17 residues. CDR3 loop: CASSSQRTTDSGNTIYF. The CDR3 DNA is TGTGCCAGCAGCTCTCAGAGGACGACAGACTCTGGAAACACCATATATTTT.

This clonotype has a count of ten or more. CDR3 region: CASSRTGNKDGYTF. For the CDR3, the DNA is TGTGCCAGCAGCCGGACAGGGAATAAGGATGGCTACACCTTC. V gene TRBV11-2 combines with J gene TRBJ1-2; TRBD1 matches 8 bases. The CDR3 length is 14 residues. After removal of 5 bases from V and 6 bases from J, the junction contained 8 bases not matched to a gene. Germline lookup yields CDR1 SGHAT and CDR2 FQNNGV.

The V gene is TRBV5-1, the J gene TRBJ1-1, with 7 bases matching TRBD1. The V gene end was trimmed by 4 bases and the J gene end by 4 bases; junction bases not matched to a gene: 7. Germline V CDR1 and CDR2: SGHRS, YFSETQ. The length of the CDR3 is 14 residues. The CDR3 is CASSVQGLSTEAFF. The CDR3 DNA sequence: TGCGCCAGCAGCGTACAGGGGTTGTCCACTGAAGCTTTCTTT.

Worth noting for this clonotype: At one boundary the junction diverges from the germline segment, which might be a read error. The rearrangement links TRBV10-3 to TRBJ1-1; a weak D match, TRBD1 (6 bases). Germline CDR1 ENHRY, CDR2 SYGVKD. The CDR3 contains 14 residues. CDR3 coding DNA: TGTGCCAGCAGTGAATCAGGGGCACTATCTGAAGCTTTCTTT. Translated, it gives CASSESGALSEAFF.

At least ten counts were recorded for this clonotype. The chain is built from TRBV7-9 and TRBJ1-4, with D maybe TRBD1 (6 bases). Germline V gives CDR1 SEHNR, CDR2 FQNEAQ (reference sequence). V lost 6 bases, J lost 0 bases, and 17 bases lay in between. The CDR3 is 17 residues long. CDR3 DNA: TGTGCCAGCAGTCGCGGGGGCGCTTCTACAACTAATGAAAAACTGTTTTTT. Translation gives CASSRGGASTTNEKLFF.

This clonotype was counted a few times. V is TRBV20-1 and J is TRBJ2-2; possible D gene TRBD2, 6 bases. Trimming removed 3 bases at V and 0 bases at J, with 17 bases between. The CDR3 runs 17 residues. CDR1 DFQATT and CDR2 SNEGSKA come from the germline V gene (reference sequence). The CDR3 loop is CSASGTPTPANTGELFF. The CDR3 DNA follows: TGCAGTGCTAGTGGGACTCCTACCCCCGCGAACACCGGGGAGCTGTTTTTT.

There are many counts of this clonotype. This chain uses TRBV13 with TRBJ2-2, with a weak D call TRBD2 (5 bases). The CDR3 sequence is 13 residues long. Deletions cut 6 bases from V and 14 bases from J, with 19 bases between. Germline V gene sequence: CDR1 PRHDT, CDR2 FYEKMQ (reference sequence). This chain's CDR3 is CASRDKAAPRLFF. Written as DNA, the CDR3 is TGTGCCAGCAGAGACAAAGCGGCTCCCAGACTGTTTTTT.

As to this clonotype: This clone may be a read error of a much larger clone one base away. The chain carries TRBV11-2 and TRBJ2-5; TRBD1 matches 7 bases. The CDR3 consists of 13 residues. With V trimmed by 7 bases and J by 0 bases, 2 bases remained unmatched. Germline V gives CDR1 SGHAT, CDR2 FQNNGV. CDR3 protein: CASTDRDQETQYF. CDR3 coding DNA: TGTGCCAGCACCGACAGGGACCAAGAGACCCAGTACTTC. Together with reference TRBV11-2 and TRBJ2-5, the CDR3 gives the full variable domain: EAGVAQSPRYKIIEKRQSVAFWCNPISGHATLYWYQQILGQGPKLLIQFQNNGVVDDSQLPKDRFSAERLKGVDSTLKIQPAKLEDSAVYLCASTDRDQETQYFGPGTRLLVL.

V usage is TRBV25-1 and J usage is TRBJ1-5, with D possibly TRBD1 on 6 matching bases. This CDR3 spans 16 amino acids. V lost 2 bases and J 11 bases, leaving 22 bases between the germline ends. CDR1 and CDR2 (germline): MGHDK, SYGVNS. CDR3 sequence (DNA): TGTGCCAGCAGTGAAGATAGCGGGGGGGCCGAAGAGACCCAGCATTTT. It translates to CASSEDSGGAEETQHF.

The chain recombines TRBV7-8 with TRBJ2-5, with 14 bases fitting TRBD2. Germline assignment: CDR1 SGHVS and CDR2 FQNEAQ. The CDR3 spans 17 residues. Trimming removed 7 bases from V and 1 base from J; junction bases left unmatched: 8. This CDR3 is CASIEGLAGDPQETQYF. In nucleotides, the CDR3 is TGTGCCAGCATCGAGGGACTAGCGGGGGACCCCCAAGAGACCCAGTACTTC.

This chain connects TRBV7-9 to TRBJ1-1; no definite D call. The CDR3 consists of 17 residues. The V end lost 1 base, the J end lost 3 bases, and 18 bases lay between the germline ends. Germline V lookup: CDR1 SEHNR, CDR2 FQNEAQ (reference sequence). Here the CDR3 reads CASSLGGGLGLDTEAFF. CDR3 nucleotides: TGTGCCAGCAGCTTAGGAGGCGGCCTCGGGTTAGACACTGAAGCTTTCTTT.

At least ten counts were recorded for this clonotype. The chain joins TRBV2 to TRBJ2-2; D possibly matches TRBD1 or TRBD2 (6 bases each). The germline V and J ends were trimmed by 6 bases and 0 bases, with 14 bases remaining between them. The CDR3 consists of 16 residues. Per the germline V gene, CDR1 is SNHLY and CDR2 is FYNNEI. The DNA for the CDR3 is TGTGCCAGCAGGATAACCGGGGGCTCGAACACCGGGGAGCTGTTTTTT. It specifies CASRITGGSNTGELFF.

This clonotype was observed a handful of times. This rearrangement joins TRBV11-2 to TRBJ2-2, with D perhaps matching TRBD1 (5 bases). The V gene's germline CDR1 is SGHAT and CDR2 FQNNGV. Trimming took 4 bases from V and 4 from J, leaving 10 bases between them. This CDR3 region has 14 residues. CDR3 region: CASSSQTATGELFF. For the CDR3, the DNA is TGTGCCAGCAGCTCTCAGACAGCCACCGGGGAGCTGTTTTTT.

To note about this clonotype: A much larger clone differs by one base, so this may be a read error. The chain combines TRBV7-2 with TRBJ1-5; D is uncertain. V lost 2 bases to trimming and J lost 3 bases, with 5 bases between them. Germline CDR1 and CDR2: SGHTA and FQGNSA. CDR3 size: 13 residues. CDR3 sequence: CASSLWDNQPQHF. DNA for the CDR3: TGTGCCAGCAGCTTATGGGACAATCAGCCCCAGCATTTT.

This clonotype was seen ten or more times. This chain joins TRBV6-6 and TRBJ2-7; tentative D call: TRBD2 (6 bases). The CDR3 has 15 amino acids. CDR1 and CDR2 (germline): MNHNY, SVGAGI (reference sequence). The germline V and J ends were trimmed by 4 bases and 4 bases, with 17 bases remaining between them. The CDR3 sequence is CASSSPTLAGYEQYF. The CDR3 DNA reads TGTGCCAGCAGTTCGCCCACCCTGGCGGGGTACGAGCAGTACTTC.

At least ten counts were recorded for this clonotype. The chain has TRBV4-3 and TRBJ2-7; no reliable D call. Trimming pared 1 base from V and 0 bases from J, leaving 13 bases between. This CDR3 has 16 residues. CDR1 and CDR2 from the germline V gene are LGHNA and YSLEER. CDR3 sequence reads: CASSQAPDTLSYEQYF. The DNA of the CDR3 is TGCGCCAGCAGCCAAGCCCCCGATACTCTCTCCTACGAGCAGTACTTC.

This clonotype was counted at least ten times. The J gene is TRBJ2-5, the V gene TRBV7-6; 12 nucleotides agree with TRBD2. The ends lost 5 bases at V and 4 bases at J; junction bases unmatched: 8. This CDR3 contains 16 residues. The germline gives CDR1 SGHVS, CDR2 FNYEAQ. The CDR3 sequence: CASSPGSLAGGETQYF. The CDR3 DNA reads as TGTGCCAGCAGCCCAGGATCACTAGCGGGAGGAGAGACCCAGTACTTC.

Concerning this clonotype: One end of the junction is discordant with germline, which a read error may explain. The chain uses TRBV6-6 and TRBJ2-2; 10 bases agree with TRBD1. In germline, CDR1 is MNHNY, CDR2 SVGAGI (reference sequence). This CDR3 is 16 amino acids long. CDR3 in amino acids: CASSQDRGRYTGELFF. CDR3 bases: TGCGCCAGCAGCCAAGACAGGGGGCGATACACCGGGGAGCTGTTTTTT.

The genes are TRBV29-1 and TRBJ2-5; D possibly matches TRBD1 or TRBD2 (5 bases each). This CDR3 is 12 amino acids long. Germline V lookup: CDR1 SQVTM, CDR2 ANQGSEA. Trimming shortened V by 0 bases and J by 6 bases, and 8 bases separated the two germline ends. CDR3 in amino acids: CSVEDRGQTQYF. In DNA form, the CDR3 reads TGCAGCGTTGAAGATCGGGGACAGACCCAGTACTTC.

This clonotype was picked up a small number of times. This chain joins TRBV7-9 and TRBJ2-7; D is ambiguous. Germline loops: CDR1 SEHNR, CDR2 FQNEAQ (reference sequence). This CDR3 is built from 11 residues. V was shortened by 11 bases and J by 5 bases, with 13 bases between the two germline ends. CDR3 amino acids: CAHQVGDEQYF. The CDR3 bases are TGTGCCCACCAGGTGGGTGACGAGCAGTACTTC. The variable domain in full, with the rest retrieved from reference TRBV7-9 and TRBJ2-7, is DTGVSQNPRHKITKRGQNVTFRCDPISEHNRLYWYRQTLGQGPEFLTYFQNEAQLEKSRLLSDRFSAERPKGSFSTLEIQRTEQGDSAMYLCAHQVGDEQYFGPGTRLTVT.

The rearrangement uses TRBV2 and TRBJ1-1; possibly TRBD1 for D (6 bases). Germline-derived CDR1 and CDR2 are SNHLY and FYNNEI. V was trimmed by 4 bases and J by 4 bases, leaving 13 bases between them. This CDR3 is 14 amino acids long. DNA of the CDR3: TGTGCCAGCAGTGGGATGGGGGGCCTCACTGAAGCTTTCTTT. As protein: CASSGMGGLTEAFF.

V is TRBV20-1 and J is TRBJ2-7, with a tentative D call TRBD1 (6 bases). CDR1 is DFQATT, CDR2 SNEGSKA, per germline (reference sequence). The ends were cut back, 3 bases at V and 3 bases at J, with 21 bases in the middle. The CDR3 spans 16 residues. CDR3 DNA: TGCAGTGCTAGTTCTTTAGGGGGTCGTACGATCTACGAGCAGTACTTC. As protein: CSASSLGGRTIYEQYF.

This clonotype was seen many times. The V gene is TRBV7-6, the J gene TRBJ2-7, with D tentatively TRBD1 (7 bases). CDR1 SGHVS and CDR2 FNYEAQ come from the germline V gene. The germline V and J ends were trimmed by 5 bases and 12 bases, with 20 bases remaining between them. CDR3 length equals 13 residues. This chain's CDR3 is CASSDSHRGGWYF. CDR3 DNA: TGTGCCAGCAGCGACTCTCACAGGGGAGGATGGTACTTC.

The genes are TRBV19 and TRBJ2-7; TRBD1 matches 9 bases. After removal of 8 bases from V and 3 bases from J, the junction contained 11 bases not matched to a gene. Germline V lookup: CDR1 LNHDA, CDR2 SQIVND (reference sequence). The CDR3 contains 15 residues. The CDR3 region is CASSGQGRAGYEQYF. CDR3 DNA: TGTGCCAGTTCCGGACAGGGGCGAGCGGGCTACGAGCAGTACTTC.

The chain uses TRBV9 and TRBJ2-7; maybe TRBD1 (6 bases). Trimming took 2 bases from V and 4 from J, leaving 13 bases between them. CDR1 and CDR2 (germline): SGDLS, YYNGEE. The CDR3 spans 14 residues. CDR3 loop: CASSVGQGRYEQYF. DNA of the CDR3: TGTGCCAGCAGCGTTGGCCAGGGGCGGTACGAGCAGTACTTC.

This clonotype has at least ten counts. The rearrangement uses TRBV19 and TRBJ1-4; TRBD1 aligns across 7 bases. The V and J ends lost 4 bases and 5 bases, in that order; junction bases with no gene match: 7. The V gene's germline CDR1 is LNHDA and CDR2 SQIVND (reference sequence). This CDR3 spans 15 amino acids. The chain's CDR3 is CASSNSGQRNEKLFF. CDR3 bases: TGTGCCAGTAGTAACTCGGGACAGCGAAATGAAAAACTGTTTTTT.

Concerning this clonotype: One end of the junction varies from germline; a read error may be responsible. The V and J genes are TRBV2 and TRBJ2-7; possibly TRBD2 for D (5 bases). CDR3 length: 14 residues. CDR1 and CDR2 from the germline V gene are SNHLY and FYNNEI. The CDR3 spells CASKLEGVSYEQHF. The CDR3 coding sequence is TGTGCCAGCAAACTAGAAGGTGTCTCCTACGAGCAGCACTTC. The whole variable domain, remainder taken from reference TRBV2 and TRBJ2-7, is EPEVTQTPSHQVTQMGQEVILRCVPISNHLYFYWYRQILGQKVEFLVSFYNNEISEKSEIFDDQFSVERPDGSNFTLKIRSTKLEDSAMYFCASKLEGVSYEQHFGPGTRLTVT.